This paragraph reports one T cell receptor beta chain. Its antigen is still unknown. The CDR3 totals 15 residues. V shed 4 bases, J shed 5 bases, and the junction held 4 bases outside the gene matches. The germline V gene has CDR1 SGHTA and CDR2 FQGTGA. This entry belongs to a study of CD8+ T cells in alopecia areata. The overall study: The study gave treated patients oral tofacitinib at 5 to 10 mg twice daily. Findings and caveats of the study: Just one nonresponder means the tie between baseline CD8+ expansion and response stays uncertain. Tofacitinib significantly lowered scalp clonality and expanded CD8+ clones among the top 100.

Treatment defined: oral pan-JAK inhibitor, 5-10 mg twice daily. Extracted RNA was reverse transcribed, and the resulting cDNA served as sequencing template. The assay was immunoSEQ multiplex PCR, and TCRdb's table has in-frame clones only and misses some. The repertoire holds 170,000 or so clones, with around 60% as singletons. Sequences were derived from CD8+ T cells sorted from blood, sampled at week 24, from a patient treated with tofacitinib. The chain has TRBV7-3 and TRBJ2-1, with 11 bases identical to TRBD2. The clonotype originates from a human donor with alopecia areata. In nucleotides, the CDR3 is TGTGCCAGCAGCTCACCGGGACTAGCGGACAATGAGCAGTTCTTC. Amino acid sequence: CASSSPGLADNEQFF.